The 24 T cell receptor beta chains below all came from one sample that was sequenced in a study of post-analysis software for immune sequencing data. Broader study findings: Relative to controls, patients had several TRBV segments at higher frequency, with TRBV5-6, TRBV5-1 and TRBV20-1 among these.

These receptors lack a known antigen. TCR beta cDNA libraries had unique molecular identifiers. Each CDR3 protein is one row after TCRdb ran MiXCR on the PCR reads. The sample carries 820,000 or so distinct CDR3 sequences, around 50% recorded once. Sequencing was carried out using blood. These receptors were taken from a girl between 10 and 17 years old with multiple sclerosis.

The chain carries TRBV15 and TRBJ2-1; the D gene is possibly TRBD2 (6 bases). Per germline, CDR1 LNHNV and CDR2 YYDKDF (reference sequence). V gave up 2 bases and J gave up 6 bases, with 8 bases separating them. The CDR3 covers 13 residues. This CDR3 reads CATSRPSVNEQFF. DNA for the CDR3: TGTGCCACCAGCAGACCTAGCGTCAATGAGCAGTTCTTC.

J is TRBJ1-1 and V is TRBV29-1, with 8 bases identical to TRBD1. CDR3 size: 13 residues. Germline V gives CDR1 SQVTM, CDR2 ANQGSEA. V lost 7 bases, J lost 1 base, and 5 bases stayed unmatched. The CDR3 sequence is CSGLQGGNTEAFF. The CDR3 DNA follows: TGCAGCGGCCTACAGGGGGGGAACACTGAAGCTTTCTTT.

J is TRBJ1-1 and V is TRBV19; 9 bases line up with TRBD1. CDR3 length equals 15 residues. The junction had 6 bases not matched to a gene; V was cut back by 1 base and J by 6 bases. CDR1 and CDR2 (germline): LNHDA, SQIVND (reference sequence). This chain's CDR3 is CASSIGLTGGSEAFF. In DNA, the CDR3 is TGTGCCAGTAGTATAGGTCTCACAGGGGGCTCTGAAGCTTTCTTT.

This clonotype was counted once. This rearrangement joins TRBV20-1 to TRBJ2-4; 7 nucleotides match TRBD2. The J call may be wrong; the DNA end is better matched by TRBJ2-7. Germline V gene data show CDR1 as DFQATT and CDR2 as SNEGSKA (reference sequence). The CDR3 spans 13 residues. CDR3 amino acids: CSAPGTTPYEQYF. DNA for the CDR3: TGCAGTGCTCCCGGGACTACCCCCTACGAGCAGTACTTC.

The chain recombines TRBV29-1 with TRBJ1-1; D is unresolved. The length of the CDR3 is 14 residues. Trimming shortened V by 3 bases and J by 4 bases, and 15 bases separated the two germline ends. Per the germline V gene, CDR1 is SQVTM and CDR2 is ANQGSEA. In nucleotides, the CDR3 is TGCAGCGTTGATGCGATTAAGGGCGGCACTGAAGCTTTCTTT. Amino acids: CSVDAIKGGTEAFF.

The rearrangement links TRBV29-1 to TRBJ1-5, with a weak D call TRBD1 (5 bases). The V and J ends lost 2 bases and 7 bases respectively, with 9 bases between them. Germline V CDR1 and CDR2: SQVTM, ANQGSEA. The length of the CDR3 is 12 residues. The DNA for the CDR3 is TGCAGCGTTGAAACAGGTTCCCAGCCCCAGCATTTT. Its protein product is CSVETGSQPQHF.

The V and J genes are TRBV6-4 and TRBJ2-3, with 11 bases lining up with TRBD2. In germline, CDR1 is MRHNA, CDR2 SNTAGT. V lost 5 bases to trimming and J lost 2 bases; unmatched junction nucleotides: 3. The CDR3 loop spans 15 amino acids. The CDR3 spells CASSPGLADTDTQYF. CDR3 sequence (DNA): TGTGCCAGCAGTCCGGGACTAGCGGACACAGATACGCAGTATTTT.

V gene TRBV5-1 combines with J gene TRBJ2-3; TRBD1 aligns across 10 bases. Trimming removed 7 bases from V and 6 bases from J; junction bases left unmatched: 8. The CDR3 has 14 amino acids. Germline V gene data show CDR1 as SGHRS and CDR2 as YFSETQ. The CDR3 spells CASDRGRKGDTQYF. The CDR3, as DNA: TGCGCCAGCGACAGGGGGCGAAAGGGGGATACGCAGTATTTT. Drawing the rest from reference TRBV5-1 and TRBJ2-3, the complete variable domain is KAGVTQTPRYLIKTRGQQVTLSCSPISGHRSVSWYQQTPGQGLQFLFEYFSETQRNKGNFPGRFSGRQFSNSRSEMNVSTLELGDSALYLCASDRGRKGDTQYFGPGTRLTVL.

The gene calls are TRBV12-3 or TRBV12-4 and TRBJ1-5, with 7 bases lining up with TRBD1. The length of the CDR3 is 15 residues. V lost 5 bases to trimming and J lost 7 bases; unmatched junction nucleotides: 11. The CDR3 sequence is CASSLTTGHGQPQHF. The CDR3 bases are TGTGCCAGCAGTCTCACGACAGGGCATGGCCAGCCCCAGCATTTT.

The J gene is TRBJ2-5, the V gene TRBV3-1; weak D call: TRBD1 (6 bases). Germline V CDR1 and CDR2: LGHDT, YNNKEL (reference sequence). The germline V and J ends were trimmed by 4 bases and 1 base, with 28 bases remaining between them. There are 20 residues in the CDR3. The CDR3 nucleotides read TGTGCCAGCAGCCCTCCGAACCAGCTTCGATCTACAGGGCCCCAAGAGACCCAGTACTTC. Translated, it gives CASSPPNQLRSTGPQETQYF.

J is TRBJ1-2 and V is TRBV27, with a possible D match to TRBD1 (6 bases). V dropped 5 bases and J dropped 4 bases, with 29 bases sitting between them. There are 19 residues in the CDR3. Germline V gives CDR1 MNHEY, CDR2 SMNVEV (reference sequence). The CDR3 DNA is TGTGCCAGCAGTCCCATTTCGGCCGAAATCGGGGGCCGGGGCTATGGCTACACCTTC. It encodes CASSPISAEIGGRGYGYTF.

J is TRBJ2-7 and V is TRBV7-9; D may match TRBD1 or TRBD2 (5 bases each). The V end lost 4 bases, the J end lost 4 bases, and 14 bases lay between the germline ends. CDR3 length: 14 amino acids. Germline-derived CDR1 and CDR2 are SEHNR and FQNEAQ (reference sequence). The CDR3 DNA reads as TGTGCCAGCAGCTCCCGGGACCTAAGATACGAGCAGTACTTC. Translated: CASSSRDLRYEQYF.

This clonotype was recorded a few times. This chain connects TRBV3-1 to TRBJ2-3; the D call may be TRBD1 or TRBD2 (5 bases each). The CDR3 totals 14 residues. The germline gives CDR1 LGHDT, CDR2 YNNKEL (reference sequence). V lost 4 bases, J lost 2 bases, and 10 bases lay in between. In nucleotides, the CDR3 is TGTGCCAGCAGCCCTGGGACGGACACAGATACGCAGTATTTT. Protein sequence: CASSPGTDTDTQYF.

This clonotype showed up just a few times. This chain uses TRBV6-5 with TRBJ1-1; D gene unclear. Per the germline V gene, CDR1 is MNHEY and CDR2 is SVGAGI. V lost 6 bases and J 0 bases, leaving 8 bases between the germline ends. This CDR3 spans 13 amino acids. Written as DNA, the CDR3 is TGTGCCAGCAGCCCCGAAATGAACACTGAAGCTTTCTTT. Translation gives CASSPEMNTEAFF.

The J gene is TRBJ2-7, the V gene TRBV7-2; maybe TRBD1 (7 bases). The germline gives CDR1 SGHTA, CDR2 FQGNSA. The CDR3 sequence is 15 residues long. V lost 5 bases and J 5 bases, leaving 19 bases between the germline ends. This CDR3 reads CASSQLGGTVDEQYF. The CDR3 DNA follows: TGTGCCAGCAGCCAGCTGGGCGGGACAGTAGACGAGCAGTACTTC.

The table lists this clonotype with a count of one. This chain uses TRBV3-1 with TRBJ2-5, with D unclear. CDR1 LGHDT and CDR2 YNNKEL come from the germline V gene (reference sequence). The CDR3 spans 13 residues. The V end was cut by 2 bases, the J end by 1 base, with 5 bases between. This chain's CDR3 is CASSQLGQETQYF. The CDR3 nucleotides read TGTGCCAGCAGCCAACTGGGCCAAGAGACCCAGTACTTC.

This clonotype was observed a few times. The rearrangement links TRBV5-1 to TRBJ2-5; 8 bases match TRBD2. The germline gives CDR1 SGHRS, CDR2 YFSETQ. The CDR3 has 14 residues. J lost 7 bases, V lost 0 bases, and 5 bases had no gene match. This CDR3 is CASSLAAGEGTQYF. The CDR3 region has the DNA TGCGCCAGCAGCTTGGCAGCGGGAGAAGGGACCCAGTACTTC.

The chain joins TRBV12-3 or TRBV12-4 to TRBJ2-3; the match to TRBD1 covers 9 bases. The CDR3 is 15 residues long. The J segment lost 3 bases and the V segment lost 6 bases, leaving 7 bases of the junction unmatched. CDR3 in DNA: TGTGCCAGCAGCCCCTGGGACAGGGAAACAGATACGCAGTATTTT. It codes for CASSPWDRETDTQYF.

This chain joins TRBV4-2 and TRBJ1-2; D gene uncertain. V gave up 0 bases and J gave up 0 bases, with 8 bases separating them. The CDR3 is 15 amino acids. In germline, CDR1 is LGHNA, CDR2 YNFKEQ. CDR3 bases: TGTGCCAGCAGCCAAGAGTGGGGAGCTAACTATGGCTACACCTTC. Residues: CASSQEWGANYGYTF.

The DNA of the CDR3 is TGCGCCAGCAGCTTGCGGTCAGGGAGGCCGGACTATGAGCAGTTCTTC. Residues: CASSLRSGRPDYEQFF. The J gene is TRBJ2-1, the V gene TRBV5-1; D perhaps matches TRBD2 (6 bases). V lost 1 base and J 8 bases, leaving 19 bases between the germline ends. The germline gives CDR1 SGHRS, CDR2 YFSETQ. The length of the CDR3 is 16 residues.

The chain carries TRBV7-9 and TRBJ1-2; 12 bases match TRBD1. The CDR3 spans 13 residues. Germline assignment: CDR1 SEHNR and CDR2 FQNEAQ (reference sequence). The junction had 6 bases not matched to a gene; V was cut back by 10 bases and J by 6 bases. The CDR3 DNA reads TGTGCCACACCGGGACAGGGGGCCCATGGCTACACCTTC. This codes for CATPGQGAHGYTF.

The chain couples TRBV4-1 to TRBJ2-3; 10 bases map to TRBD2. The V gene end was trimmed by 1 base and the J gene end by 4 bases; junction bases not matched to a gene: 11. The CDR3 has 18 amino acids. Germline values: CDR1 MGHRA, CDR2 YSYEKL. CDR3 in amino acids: CASSQAGASGSWADTQYF. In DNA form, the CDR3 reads TGCGCCAGCAGCCAAGCGGGGGCTAGCGGGAGTTGGGCAGATACGCAGTATTTT.

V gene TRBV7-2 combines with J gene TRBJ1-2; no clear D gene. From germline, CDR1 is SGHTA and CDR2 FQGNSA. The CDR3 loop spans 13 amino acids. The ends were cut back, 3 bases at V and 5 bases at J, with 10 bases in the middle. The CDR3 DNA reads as TGTGCCAGCAGCTTTAGGACGGAGTATGGCTACACCTTC. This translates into CASSFRTEYGYTF.

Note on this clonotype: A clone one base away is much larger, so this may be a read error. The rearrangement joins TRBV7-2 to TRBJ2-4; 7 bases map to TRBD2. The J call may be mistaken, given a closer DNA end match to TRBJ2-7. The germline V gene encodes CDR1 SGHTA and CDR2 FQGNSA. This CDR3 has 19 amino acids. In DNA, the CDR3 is TGTGCCAGCAGCTCAAGGGCGGGGACTAACTACGGAGACGTCTTCGAGCAGTACTTC. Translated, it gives CASSSRAGTNYGDVFEQYF.